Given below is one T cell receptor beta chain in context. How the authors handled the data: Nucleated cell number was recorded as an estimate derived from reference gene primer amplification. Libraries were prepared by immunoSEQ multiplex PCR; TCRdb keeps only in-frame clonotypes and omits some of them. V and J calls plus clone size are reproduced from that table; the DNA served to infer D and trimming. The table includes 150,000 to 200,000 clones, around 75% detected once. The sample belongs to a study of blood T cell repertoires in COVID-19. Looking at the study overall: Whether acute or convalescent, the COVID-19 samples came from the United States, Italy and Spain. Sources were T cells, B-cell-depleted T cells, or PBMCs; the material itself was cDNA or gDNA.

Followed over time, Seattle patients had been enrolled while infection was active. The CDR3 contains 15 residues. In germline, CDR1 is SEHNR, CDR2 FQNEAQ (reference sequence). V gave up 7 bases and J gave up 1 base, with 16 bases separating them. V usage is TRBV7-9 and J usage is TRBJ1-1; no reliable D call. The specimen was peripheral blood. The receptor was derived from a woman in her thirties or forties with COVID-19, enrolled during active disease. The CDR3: CASTPVVGGNTEAFF. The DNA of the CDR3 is TGTGCCAGCACCCCAGTAGTAGGAGGGAACACTGAAGCTTTCTTT.